This is a list of T cell receptor beta chains from one sample in a study of blood T cell repertoires in COVID-19. Here immunoSEQ multiplex PCR was the method, and the copy in TCRdb shows in-frame clones only, minus some. The sample has roughly 86,000 clones, 70% to 85% seen once. Input material: peripheral blood. The receptors originated from a woman older than 75 with COVID-19, enrolled during active disease. Each CDR3 is given with its conserved first and last residue. The D gene is left open where the match is weak. The size field is filled for only some rows; it gives once, few, many or a size class.

TRBV18	-	-	TRBJ2-1	CASSPFSARSDNEQFF	TGTGCCAGCTCACCTTTTAGCGCGAGATCGGACAATGAGCAGTTCTTC
TRBV5-1	-	-	TRBJ2-2	CASSLAANTGELFF	TGCGCCAGCAGCTTGGCGGCGAACACCGGGGAGCTGTTTTTT
TRBV7-6	TRBD2	-	TRBJ2-3	CASSLWGSSGSTDTQYF	TGTGCCAGCAGCTTATGGGGGTCTAGCGGTAGCACAGATACGCAGTATTTT
TRBV19	TRBD1	-	TRBJ1-1	CASYRGPGMNTEAFF	TGTGCCAGTTACAGGGGGCCGGGTATGAACACTGAAGCTTTCTTT
TRBV19	TRBD1	few	TRBJ1-1	CASSLRGPGTEAFF	TGTGCCAGTAGTTTGAGGGGGCCCGGCACTGAAGCTTTCTTT
TRBV5-4	-	once	TRBJ2-1	CASSLGSSDYNEQFF	TGTGCCAGCAGCTTAGGGTCTAGCGACTACAATGAGCAGTTCTTC
TRBV7-9	-	few	TRBJ2-1	CASLERDTEYMRQFF	TGTGCCAGCCTCGAGAGGGACACCGAGTATATGAGGCAGTTCTTC
TRBV10-3	-	-	TRBJ2-3	CAISDGGRAYTDTQYF	TGTGCCATCAGTGATGGGGGCAGGGCCTACACAGATACGCAGTATTTT
TRBV27	-	-	TRBJ1-2	CASSLDSSNYGYTF	TGTGCCAGCAGTTTAGACAGTTCAAACTATGGCTACACCTTC
TRBV7-9	TRBD1	-	TRBJ1-2	CASSSRTGAGGYTF	TGTGCCAGCAGCTCACGGACAGGGGCTGGGGGCTACACCTTC
TRBV5-4	TRBD2	-	TRBJ2-5	CASSSIGLVVEETQYF	TGTGCCAGCAGCTCTATAGGACTAGTTGTGGAAGAGACCCAGTACTTC
TRBV6-2/TRBV6-3	-	-	TRBJ1-2	CASSYAGMGYTF	TGTGCCAGCAGTTACGCAGGGATGGGCTACACCTTC
TRBV7-3	-	-	TRBJ2-3	CASSRGRADTQYF	TGTGCCAGCAGCCGGGGGAGAGCAGATACGCAGTATTTT
TRBV18	-	-	TRBJ2-7	CASSPQGRGYEQYF	TGTGCCAGCTCACCACAGGGGCGAGGTTACGAGCAGTACTTC
TRBV7-9	-	few	TRBJ2-2	CASSLSGLTGELFF	TGTGCCAGCAGCTTAAGCGGACTAACCGGGGAGCTGTTTTTT
TRBV19	-	-	TRBJ2-1	CAARGYNEQFF	TGTGCCGCCAGGGGTTACAATGAGCAGTTCTTC
TRBV30	TRBD1	once	TRBJ1-2	CAWAGTGEGYTF	TGTGCCTGGGCCGGGACAGGGGAAGGCTACACCTTC
TRBV28	-	-	TRBJ2-3	CASSLPGHTDTQYF	TGTGCCAGCAGTTTACCAGGCCACACAGATACGCAGTATTTT
TRBV19	TRBD2	-	TRBJ2-3	CASSKPSGGAPDTQYF	TGTGCCAGTAGTAAGCCTAGCGGGGGGGCCCCGGATACGCAGTATTTT
TRBV11-1	-	-	TRBJ1-1	CASSFWRGNTEAFF	TGTGCCAGCAGCTTTTGGAGGGGGAACACTGAAGCTTTCTTT
TRBV25-1	TRBD1	-	TRBJ2-4	CASRGQGKNIQYF	TGTGCCAGCAGGGGACAGGGAAAAAACATTCAGTACTTC
TRBV5-1	-	-	TRBJ1-1	CASSVTGNTEAFF	TGCGCCAGCAGCGTGACAGGGAACACTGAAGCTTTCTTT
TRBV6-5	-	once	TRBJ1-6	CASSPYTLDSPLHF	TGTGCCAGCAGTCCTTACACCTTGGATTCACCCCTCCACTTT
TRBV5-1	TRBD2	-	TRBJ2-7	CASSLVTIAGGKNEQYF	TGCGCCAGCAGCTTGGTTACCATAGCGGGAGGTAAAAACGAGCAGTACTTC
TRBV18	TRBD1	-	TRBJ2-7	CASSPGQVTYEQYF	TGTGCCAGCTCACCGGGACAGGTAACTTACGAGCAGTACTTC
TRBV2	-	-	TRBJ1-5	CASREASRSSNQPQHF	TGTGCCAGCAGGGAGGCGAGCCGTTCTAGCAATCAGCCCCAGCATTTT
TRBV6-2/TRBV6-3	-	-	TRBJ2-5	CASSYMGLETQYF	TGTGCCAGCAGTTACATGGGGCTCGAGACCCAGTACTTC
TRBV7-9	TRBD2	-	TRBJ2-1	CASSFPTGTSTNEQFF	TGTGCCAGCAGCTTTCCAACCGGGACTAGTACCAATGAGCAGTTCTTC
TRBV7-2	TRBD1	-	TRBJ2-7	CASFDRDVNEQYF	TGTGCCAGTTTCGACAGGGACGTCAACGAGCAGTACTTC
TRBV10-1	-	-	TRBJ2-7	CASPNSRDIGQYF	TGCGCCAGCCCGAACTCCAGGGATATCGGGCAGTACTTC
TRBV30	-	-	TRBJ1-4	CAWSTRGSTSGKLFF	TGTGCCTGGAGTACACGCGGTAGTACGTCCGGAAAACTGTTTTTT
TRBV27	-	-	TRBJ1-1	CASGRDSGGTEAFF	TGTGCCAGCGGTAGGGATTCCGGGGGCACTGAAGCTTTCTTT
TRBV19	TRBD1	-	TRBJ1-5	CASSARTGVFFGQPQHF	TGTGCCAGTAGCGCCCGGACAGGGGTTTTTTTCGGTCAGCCCCAGCATTTT
TRBV6-2/TRBV6-3	-	-	TRBJ2-5	CASSYSGLGGTQYF	TGTGCCAGCAGTTACTCCGGCCTCGGGGGGACCCAGTACTTC
TRBV30	-	-	TRBJ1-3	CAWRKTSGLSSGNTIYF	TGTGCCTGGAGGAAAACCTCAGGACTGAGTTCTGGAAACACCATATATTTT
TRBV5-1	-	-	TRBJ1-1	CASSFGGNTEAFF	TGCGCCAGCAGCTTCGGGGGGAACACTGAAGCTTTCTTT
TRBV6-6	TRBD1	-	TRBJ1-3	CASSASQGWNTIYF	TGTGCCAGCAGCGCATCACAGGGGTGGAACACCATATATTTT
TRBV9	TRBD2	-	TRBJ2-1	CASSVGLADNEQFF	TGTGCCAGCAGCGTAGGACTAGCGGACAATGAGCAGTTCTTC
TRBV28	-	once	TRBJ2-3	CASKWARATDTQYF	TGTGCCAGCAAATGGGCCAGGGCCACAGATACGCAGTATTTT
TRBV11-2	TRBD2	-	TRBJ2-1	CASSFTRLAGVDEQFF	TGTGCCAGCAGCTTTACTCGACTAGCGGGAGTGGATGAGCAGTTCTTC
TRBV7-9	TRBD2	-	TRBJ2-5	CASNRLAGDETQYF	TGTGCCAGCAACCGACTAGCGGGAGATGAGACCCAGTACTTC
TRBV7-8	-	-	TRBJ2-2	CASRLGTSTTGELFF	TGTGCCAGCAGACTTGGGACATCGACAACCGGGGAGCTGTTTTTT
TRBV12-3/TRBV12-4	-	-	TRBJ2-3	CASSQQGADTQYF	TGTGCCAGCAGTCAACAGGGAGCAGATACGCAGTATTTT
TRBV2	TRBD2	few	TRBJ2-2	CASSRTRNTGELFF	TGTGCCAGCAGCCGGACTAGGAACACCGGGGAGCTGTTTTTT
TRBV28	TRBD1	-	TRBJ1-2	CASGYRDRTF	TGTGCCAGCGGCTACCGGGACAGAACCTTC
TRBV15	TRBD1	few	TRBJ2-3	CATRSGDRGTQYF	TGTGCCACCAGGTCCGGCGACAGGGGAACGCAGTATTTT
TRBV13	-	-	TRBJ2-5	CASSSGAGRETQYF	TGTGCCAGCAGCTCAGGGGCAGGGAGGGAGACCCAGTACTTC
TRBV7-3	TRBD1	-	TRBJ2-3	CASSLDRAGDTQYF	TGTGCCAGCAGCCTAGACAGGGCTGGAGATACGCAGTATTTT